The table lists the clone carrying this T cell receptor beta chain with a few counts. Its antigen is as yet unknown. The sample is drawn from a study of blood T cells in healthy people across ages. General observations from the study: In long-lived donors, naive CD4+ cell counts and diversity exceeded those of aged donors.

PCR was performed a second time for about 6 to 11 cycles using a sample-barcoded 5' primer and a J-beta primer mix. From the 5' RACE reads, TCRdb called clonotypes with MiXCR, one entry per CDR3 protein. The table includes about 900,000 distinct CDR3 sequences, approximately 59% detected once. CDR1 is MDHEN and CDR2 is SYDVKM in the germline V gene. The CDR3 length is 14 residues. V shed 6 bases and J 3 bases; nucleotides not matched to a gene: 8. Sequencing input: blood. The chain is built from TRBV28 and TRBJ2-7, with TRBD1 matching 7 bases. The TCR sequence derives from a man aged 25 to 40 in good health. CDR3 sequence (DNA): TGTGCCAGCAGGCGACAGGGATCCCTCTACGAGCAGTACTTC. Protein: CASRRQGSLYEQYF.